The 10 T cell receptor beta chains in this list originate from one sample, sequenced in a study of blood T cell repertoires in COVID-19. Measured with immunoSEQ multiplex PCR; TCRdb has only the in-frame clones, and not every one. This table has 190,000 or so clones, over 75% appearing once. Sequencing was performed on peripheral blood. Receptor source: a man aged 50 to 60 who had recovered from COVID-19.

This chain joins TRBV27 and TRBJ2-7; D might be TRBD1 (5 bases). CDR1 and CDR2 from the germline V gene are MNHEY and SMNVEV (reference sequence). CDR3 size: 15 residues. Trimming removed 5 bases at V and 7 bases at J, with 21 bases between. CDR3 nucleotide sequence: TGTGCCAGCAGTCCGTACCCGGCCATGAAGGGGGAGCAGTACTTC. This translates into CASSPYPAMKGEQYF.

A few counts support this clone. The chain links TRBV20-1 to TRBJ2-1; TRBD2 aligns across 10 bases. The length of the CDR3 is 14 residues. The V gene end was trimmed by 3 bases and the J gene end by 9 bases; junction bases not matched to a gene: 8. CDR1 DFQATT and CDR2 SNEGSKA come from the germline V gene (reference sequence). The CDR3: CSASPGTSVGEQFF. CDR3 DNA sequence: TGCAGTGCTAGTCCCGGGACTAGCGTCGGTGAGCAGTTCTTC.

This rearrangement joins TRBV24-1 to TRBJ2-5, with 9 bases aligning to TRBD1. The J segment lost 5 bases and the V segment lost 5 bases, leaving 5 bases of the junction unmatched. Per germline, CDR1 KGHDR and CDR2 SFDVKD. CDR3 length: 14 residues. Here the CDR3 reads CATSAGTGLETQYF. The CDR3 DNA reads TGTGCCACCAGTGCCGGGACAGGGTTGGAGACCCAGTACTTC.

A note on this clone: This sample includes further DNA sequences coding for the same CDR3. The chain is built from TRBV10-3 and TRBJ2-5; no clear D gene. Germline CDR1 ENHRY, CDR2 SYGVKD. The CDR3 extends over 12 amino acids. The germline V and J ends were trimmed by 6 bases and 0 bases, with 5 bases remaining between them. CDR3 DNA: TGTGCCATCAGCGACAACCAAGAGACCCAGTACTTC. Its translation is CAISDNQETQYF.

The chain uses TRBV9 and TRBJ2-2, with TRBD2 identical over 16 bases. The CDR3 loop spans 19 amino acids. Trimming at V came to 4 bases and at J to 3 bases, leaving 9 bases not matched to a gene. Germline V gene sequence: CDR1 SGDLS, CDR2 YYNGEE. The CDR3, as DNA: TGTGCCAGCAGCAACAACGGGACTAGCGGGAGGGAGGACACCGGGGAGCTGTTTTTT. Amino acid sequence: CASSNNGTSGREDTGELFF.

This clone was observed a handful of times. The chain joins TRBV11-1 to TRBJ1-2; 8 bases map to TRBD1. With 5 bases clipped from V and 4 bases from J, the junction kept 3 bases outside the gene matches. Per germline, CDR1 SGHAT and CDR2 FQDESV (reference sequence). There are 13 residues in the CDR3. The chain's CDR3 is CASSPDRAYGYTF. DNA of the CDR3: TGTGCCAGCAGCCCGGACAGGGCCTATGGCTACACCTTC.

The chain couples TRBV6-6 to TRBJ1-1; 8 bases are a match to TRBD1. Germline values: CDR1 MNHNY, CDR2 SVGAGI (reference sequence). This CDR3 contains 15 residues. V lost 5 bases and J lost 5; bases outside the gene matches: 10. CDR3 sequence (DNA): TGTGCCAGCAGTACTATGGACAGGGTAAGGACTGAAGCTTTCTTT. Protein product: CASSTMDRVRTEAFF.

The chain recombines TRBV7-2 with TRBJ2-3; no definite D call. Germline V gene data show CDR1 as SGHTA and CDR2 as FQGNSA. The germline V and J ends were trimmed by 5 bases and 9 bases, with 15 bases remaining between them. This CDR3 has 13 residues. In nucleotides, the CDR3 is TGTGCCAGCAGCCCCGACCGGGTCGAGACGCAGTATTTT. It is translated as CASSPDRVETQYF.

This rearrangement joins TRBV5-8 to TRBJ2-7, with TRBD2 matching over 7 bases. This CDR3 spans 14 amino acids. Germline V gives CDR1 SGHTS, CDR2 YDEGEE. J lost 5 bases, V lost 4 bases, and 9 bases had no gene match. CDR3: CASSLSGLGHEQYF. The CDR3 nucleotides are TGTGCCAGCAGCCTTAGCGGGCTCGGCCACGAGCAGTACTTC.

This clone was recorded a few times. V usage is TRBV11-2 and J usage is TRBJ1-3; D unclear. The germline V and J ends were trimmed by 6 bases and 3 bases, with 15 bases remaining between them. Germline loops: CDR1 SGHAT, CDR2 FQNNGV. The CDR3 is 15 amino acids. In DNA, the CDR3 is TGTGCCAGCAGTAAAGACACCGACTATGGAAACACCATATATTTT. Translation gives CASSKDTDYGNTIYF.